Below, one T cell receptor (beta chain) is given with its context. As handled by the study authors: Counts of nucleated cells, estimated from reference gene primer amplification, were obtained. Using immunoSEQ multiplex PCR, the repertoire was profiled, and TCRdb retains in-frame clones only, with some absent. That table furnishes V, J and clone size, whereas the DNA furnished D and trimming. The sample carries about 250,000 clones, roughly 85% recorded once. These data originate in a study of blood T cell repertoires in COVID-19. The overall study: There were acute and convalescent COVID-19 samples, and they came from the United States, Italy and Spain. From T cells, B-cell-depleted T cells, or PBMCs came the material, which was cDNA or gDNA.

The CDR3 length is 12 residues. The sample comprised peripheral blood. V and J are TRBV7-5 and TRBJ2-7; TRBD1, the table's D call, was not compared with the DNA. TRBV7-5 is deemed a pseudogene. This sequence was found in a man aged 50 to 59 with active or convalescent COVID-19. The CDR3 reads CVRSSGTYEQYF. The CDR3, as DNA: TGTGTCAGAAGTTCAGGGACCTACGAGCAGTACTTC.